These 8 T cell receptor beta chains were sequenced from one sample in a study of T cell changes during pregnancy in multiple sclerosis. This table comes from immunoSEQ multiplex PCR, and its TCRdb copy is limited to in-frame clones, with some not included. The sample records tens of thousands of clones, almost 95% being singletons. Source: peripheral blood, taken after pregnancy. These receptors were collected from a female donor with multiple sclerosis, enrolled in a pregnancy study.

The V gene is TRBV29-1, the J gene TRBJ1-1; D unclear. With 6 bases removed from V and 7 bases from J, the gap between germline ends came to 15 bases. CDR1 is SQVTM, CDR2 ANQGSEA, per germline. The CDR3 is made up of 12 amino acids. The CDR3 spells CSVGLLSGEAFF. CDR3 bases: TGCAGCGTCGGCCTACTGAGCGGTGAAGCTTTCTTT.

The chain is built from TRBV27 and TRBJ2-3, with TRBD2 identical over 16 bases. The germline CDR1 and CDR2 sequences are MNHEY and SMNVEV (reference sequence). Losses at the gene ends were 5 bases for V and 3 bases for J; bases not matched to a gene: 5. The CDR3 contains 17 residues. The CDR3 here is CASSPGTSGRATDTQYF. CDR3 DNA: TGTGCCAGCAGTCCGGGGACTAGCGGGAGGGCGACAGATACGCAGTATTTT.

The chain joins TRBV18 to TRBJ2-7; D gene unclear. V lost 6 bases, J lost 4 bases, and 19 bases lay in between. CDR1 and CDR2 (germline): KGHSH, LQKENI. CDR3 length equals 15 residues. The CDR3 coding sequence is TGTGCCAGCTCGGCCTCTGATGTTTCCCGTTACGAGCAGTACTTC. It yields the protein CASSASDVSRYEQYF.

The V call is TRBV5-4, the J call TRBJ1-3, with a tentative D call TRBD1 (6 bases). Trimming took off 4 bases at V and 0 bases at J, with 8 bases between the two ends. This CDR3 spans 14 amino acids. Germline lookup yields CDR1 SGHNT and CDR2 YYREEE (reference sequence). CDR3 sequence reads: CASSLDSSGNTIYF. As DNA, the CDR3 is TGTGCCAGCAGCCTGGACAGCTCTGGAAACACCATATATTTT.

The chain recombines TRBV7-9 with TRBJ1-1, with 11 nucleotides matching TRBD1. Germline CDR1 is SEHNR and CDR2 is FQNEAQ (reference sequence). This CDR3 has 14 residues. The V segment lost 5 bases and the J segment 4 bases; nucleotides outside the gene matches: 3. The CDR3 loop reads CASSPGTGGTEAFF. The CDR3 nucleotides read TGTGCCAGCAGCCCCGGGACAGGGGGCACTGAAGCTTTCTTT.

The rearrangement joins TRBV6-5 to TRBJ1-3, with D unclear. The CDR3 is 15 residues long. Looked up from germline, CDR1 is MNHEY and CDR2 is SVGAGI. V shed 0 bases and J shed 1 base, with 7 bases lying between them. As DNA, the CDR3 is TGTGCCAGCAGTTACTCACGGTTGTCTGGAAACACCATATATTTT. It translates to CASSYSRLSGNTIYF.

CDR3 in amino acids: CASRPDRSSYNSPLHF. Written as DNA, the CDR3 is TGTGCCAGCAGACCAGACAGGAGCTCCTATAATTCACCCCTCCACTTT. The V call is TRBV27, the J call TRBJ1-6; TRBD1 might be the D (6 bases). Germline CDR1 and CDR2: MNHEY and SMNVEV (reference sequence). V was clipped by 6 bases and J by 0 bases, with 12 bases between them. The CDR3 covers 16 residues.

V and J are TRBV11-2 and TRBJ2-7; maybe TRBD1 (5 bases). CDR1 and CDR2 from the germline V gene are SGHAT and FQNNGV. CDR3 length: 15 residues. V lost 4 bases and J 2 bases, leaving 15 bases between the germline ends. CDR3 DNA: TGTGCCAGCAGCTCTCAGGGTGTCCCCCCCTACGAGCAGTACTTC. Translation: CASSSQGVPPYEQYF.